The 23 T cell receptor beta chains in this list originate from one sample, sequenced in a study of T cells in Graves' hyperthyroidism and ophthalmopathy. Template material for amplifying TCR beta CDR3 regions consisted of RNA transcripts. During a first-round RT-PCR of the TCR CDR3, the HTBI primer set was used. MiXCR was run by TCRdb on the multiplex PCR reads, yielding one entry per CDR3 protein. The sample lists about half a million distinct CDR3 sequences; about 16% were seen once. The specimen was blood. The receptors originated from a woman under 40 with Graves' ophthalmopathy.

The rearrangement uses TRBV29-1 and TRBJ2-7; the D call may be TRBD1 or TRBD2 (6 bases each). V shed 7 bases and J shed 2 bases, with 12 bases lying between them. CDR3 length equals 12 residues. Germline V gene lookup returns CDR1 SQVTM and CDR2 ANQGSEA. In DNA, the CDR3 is TGCAGCGGGCGGGACACTACCTACGAGCAGTACTTC. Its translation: CSGRDTTYEQYF.

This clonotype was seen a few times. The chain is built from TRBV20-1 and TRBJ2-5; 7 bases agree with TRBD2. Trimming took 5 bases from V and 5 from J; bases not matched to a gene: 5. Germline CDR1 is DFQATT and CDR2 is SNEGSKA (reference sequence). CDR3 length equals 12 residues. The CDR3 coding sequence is TGCAGTGCTCTGCCCGGGGGGGAGACCCAGTACTTC. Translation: CSALPGGETQYF.

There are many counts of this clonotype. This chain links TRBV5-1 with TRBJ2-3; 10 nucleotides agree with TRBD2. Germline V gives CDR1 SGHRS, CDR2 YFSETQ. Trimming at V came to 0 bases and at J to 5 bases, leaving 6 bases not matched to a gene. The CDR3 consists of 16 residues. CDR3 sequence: CASSLVLAGEGDTQYF. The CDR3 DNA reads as TGCGCCAGCAGCTTGGTTCTAGCGGGAGAGGGAGATACGCAGTATTTT.

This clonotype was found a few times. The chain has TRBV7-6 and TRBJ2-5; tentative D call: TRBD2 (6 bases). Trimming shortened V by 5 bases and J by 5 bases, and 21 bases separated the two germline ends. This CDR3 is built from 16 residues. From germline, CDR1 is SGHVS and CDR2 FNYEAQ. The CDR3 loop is CASSLGPGGIVETQYF. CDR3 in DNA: TGTGCCAGCAGCCTAGGCCCCGGGGGTATCGTGGAGACCCAGTACTTC.

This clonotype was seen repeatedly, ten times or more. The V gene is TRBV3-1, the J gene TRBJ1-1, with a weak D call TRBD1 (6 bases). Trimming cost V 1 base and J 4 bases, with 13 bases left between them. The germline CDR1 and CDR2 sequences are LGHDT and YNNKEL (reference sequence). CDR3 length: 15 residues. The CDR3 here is CASSQGIHRATEAFF. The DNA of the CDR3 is TGTGCCAGCAGCCAAGGCATACACAGGGCCACTGAAGCTTTCTTT.

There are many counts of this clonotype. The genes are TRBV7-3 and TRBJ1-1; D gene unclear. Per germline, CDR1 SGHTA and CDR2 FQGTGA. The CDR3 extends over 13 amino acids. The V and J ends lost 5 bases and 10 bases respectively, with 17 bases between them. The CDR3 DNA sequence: TGTGCCAGCAGCCCAAACCGGGAGTTTGTAGCTTTCTTT. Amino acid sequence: CASSPNREFVAFF.

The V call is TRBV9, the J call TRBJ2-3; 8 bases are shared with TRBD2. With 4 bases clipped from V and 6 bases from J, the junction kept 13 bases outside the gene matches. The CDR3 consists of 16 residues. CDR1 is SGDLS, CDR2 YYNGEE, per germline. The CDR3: CASSSSGRVLGDTQYF. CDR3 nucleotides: TGTGCCAGCAGCTCAAGCGGGAGAGTCTTGGGGGATACGCAGTATTTT.

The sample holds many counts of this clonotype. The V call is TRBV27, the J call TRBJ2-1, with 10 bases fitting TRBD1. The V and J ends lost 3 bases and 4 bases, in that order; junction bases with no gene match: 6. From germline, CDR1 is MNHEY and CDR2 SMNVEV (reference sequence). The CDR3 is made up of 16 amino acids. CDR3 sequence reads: CASSFRGTGVYNEQFF. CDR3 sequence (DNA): TGTGCCAGCAGTTTTAGGGGGACAGGGGTGTACAATGAGCAGTTCTTC.

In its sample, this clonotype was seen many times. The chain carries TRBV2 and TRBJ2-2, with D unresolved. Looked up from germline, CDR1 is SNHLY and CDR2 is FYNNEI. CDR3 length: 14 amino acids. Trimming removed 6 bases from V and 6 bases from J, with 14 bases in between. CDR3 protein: CASSDSIASGELFF. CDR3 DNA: TGTGCCAGCAGCGACTCAATAGCATCCGGGGAGCTGTTTTTT.

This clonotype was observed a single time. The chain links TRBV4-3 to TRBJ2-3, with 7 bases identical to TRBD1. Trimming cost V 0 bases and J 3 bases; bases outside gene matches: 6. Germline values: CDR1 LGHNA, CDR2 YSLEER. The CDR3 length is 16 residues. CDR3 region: CASSQDPPGGTDTQYF. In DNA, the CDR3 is TGCGCCAGCAGCCAAGATCCCCCAGGGGGAACAGATACGCAGTATTTT.

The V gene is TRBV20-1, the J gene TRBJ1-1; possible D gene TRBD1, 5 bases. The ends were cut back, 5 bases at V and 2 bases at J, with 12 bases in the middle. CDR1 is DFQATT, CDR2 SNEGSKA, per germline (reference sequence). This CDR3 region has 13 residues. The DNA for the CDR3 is TGCAGTGCTCCCTGGACAATCAACACTGAAGCTTTCTTT. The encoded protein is CSAPWTINTEAFF.

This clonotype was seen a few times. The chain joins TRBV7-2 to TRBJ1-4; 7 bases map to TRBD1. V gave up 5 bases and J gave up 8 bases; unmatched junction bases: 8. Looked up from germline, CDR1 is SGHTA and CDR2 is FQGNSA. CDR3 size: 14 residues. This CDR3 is CASSPTGVPEKLFF. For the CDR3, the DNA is TGTGCCAGCAGCCCAACAGGGGTCCCAGAAAAACTGTTTTTT.

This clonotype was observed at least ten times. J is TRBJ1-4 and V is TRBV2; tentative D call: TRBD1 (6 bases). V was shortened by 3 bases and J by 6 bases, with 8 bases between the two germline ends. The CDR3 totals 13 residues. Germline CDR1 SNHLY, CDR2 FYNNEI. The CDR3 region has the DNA TGTGCCAGCAGTGACAGGGGCGATGAAAAACTGTTTTTT. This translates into CASSDRGDEKLFF.

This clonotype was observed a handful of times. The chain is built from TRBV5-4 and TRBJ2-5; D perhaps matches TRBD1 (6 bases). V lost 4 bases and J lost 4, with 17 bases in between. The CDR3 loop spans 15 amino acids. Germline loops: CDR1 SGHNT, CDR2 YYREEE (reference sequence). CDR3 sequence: CASSLRDITGETQYF. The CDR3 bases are TGTGCCAGCAGCCTACGGGACATCACGGGAGAGACCCAGTACTTC. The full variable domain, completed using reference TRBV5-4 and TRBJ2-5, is ETGVTQSPTHLIKTRGQQVTLRCSSQSGHNTVSWYQQALGQGPQFIFQYYREEENGRGNFPPRFSGLQFPNYSSELNVNALELDDSALYLCASSLRDITGETQYFGPGTRLLVL.

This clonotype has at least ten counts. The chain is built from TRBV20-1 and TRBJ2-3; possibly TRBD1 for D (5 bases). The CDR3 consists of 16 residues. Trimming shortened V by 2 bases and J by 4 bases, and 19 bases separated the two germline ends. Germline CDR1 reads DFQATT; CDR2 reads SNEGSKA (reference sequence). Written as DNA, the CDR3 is TGCAGTGCTAGACGTAGGGGCCAGGGCGTAGCAGATACGCAGTATTTT. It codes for CSARRRGQGVADTQYF.

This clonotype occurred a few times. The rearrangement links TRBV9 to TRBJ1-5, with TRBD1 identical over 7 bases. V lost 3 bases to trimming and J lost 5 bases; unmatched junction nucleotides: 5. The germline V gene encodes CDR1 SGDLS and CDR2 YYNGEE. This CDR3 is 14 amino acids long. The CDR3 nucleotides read TGTGCCAGCAGCGATGGGACAGAATATCAGCCCCAGCATTTT. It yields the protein CASSDGTEYQPQHF.

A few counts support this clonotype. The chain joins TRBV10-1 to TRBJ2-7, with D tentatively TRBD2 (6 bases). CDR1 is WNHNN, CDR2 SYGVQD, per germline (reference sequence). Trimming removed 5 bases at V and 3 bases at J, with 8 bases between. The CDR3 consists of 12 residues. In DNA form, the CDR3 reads TGCGCCAGCAGTACGGGGGTCTACGAGCAGTACTTC. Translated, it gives CASSTGVYEQYF.

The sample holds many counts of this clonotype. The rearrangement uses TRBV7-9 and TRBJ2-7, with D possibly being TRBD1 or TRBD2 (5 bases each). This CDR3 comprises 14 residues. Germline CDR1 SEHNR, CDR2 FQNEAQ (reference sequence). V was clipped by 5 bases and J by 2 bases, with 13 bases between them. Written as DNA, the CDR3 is TGTGCCAGCAGCACCCCCGGGACCCCCTACGAGCAGTACTTC. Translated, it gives CASSTPGTPYEQYF.

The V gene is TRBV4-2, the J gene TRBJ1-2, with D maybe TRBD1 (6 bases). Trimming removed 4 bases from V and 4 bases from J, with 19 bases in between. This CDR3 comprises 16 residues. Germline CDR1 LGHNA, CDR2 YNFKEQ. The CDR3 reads CASSRPEGGGFYGYTF. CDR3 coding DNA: TGTGCCAGCAGCCGCCCTGAGGGAGGGGGGTTCTATGGCTACACCTTC.

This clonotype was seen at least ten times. CDR3: CASIEGQQNIQYF. The CDR3 DNA follows: TGTGCCAGCATCGAGGGGCAGCAAAACATTCAGTACTTC. The chain joins TRBV6-2 or TRBV6-3 to TRBJ2-4, with D perhaps being TRBD1 or TRBD2 (5 bases each). Germline V gives CDR1 MNHEY, CDR2 SVGEGT. With 7 bases removed from V and 5 bases from J, the gap between germline ends came to 12 bases. This CDR3 has 13 residues.

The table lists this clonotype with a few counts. CDR3 residues: CSASPGTSGANTGELFF. CDR3 nucleotide sequence: TGCAGTGCTAGTCCCGGGACTAGCGGAGCGAACACCGGGGAGCTGTTTTTT. The V call is TRBV20-1, the J call TRBJ2-2; TRBD2 agrees at 11 bases. With V trimmed by 3 bases and J by 0 bases, 6 bases remained unmatched. Looked up from germline, CDR1 is DFQATT and CDR2 is SNEGSKA (reference sequence). The CDR3 has 17 amino acids.

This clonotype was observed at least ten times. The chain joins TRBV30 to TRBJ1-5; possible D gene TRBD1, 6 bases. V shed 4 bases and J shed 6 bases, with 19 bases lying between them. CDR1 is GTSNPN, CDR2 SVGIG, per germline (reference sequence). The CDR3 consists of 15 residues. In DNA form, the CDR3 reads TGTGCCTGGACCCCCGGACGGGGGGGCGGTCAGCCCCAGCATTTT. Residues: CAWTPGRGGGQPQHF. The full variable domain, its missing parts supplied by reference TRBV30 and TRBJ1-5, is SQTIHQWPATLVQPVGSPLSLECTVEGTSNPNLYWYRQAAGRGLQLLFYSVGIGQISSEVPQNLSASRPQDRQFILSSKKLLLSDSGFYLCAWTPGRGGGQPQHFGDGTRLSIL.

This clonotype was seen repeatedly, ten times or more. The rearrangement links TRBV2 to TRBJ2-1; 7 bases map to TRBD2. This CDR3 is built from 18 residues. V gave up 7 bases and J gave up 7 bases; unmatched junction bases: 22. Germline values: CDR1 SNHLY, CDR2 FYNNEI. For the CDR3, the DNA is TGTGCCAGCACCGAAGGTGTTGGCGGGAGATGGGGAAGGAATGAGCAGTTCTTC. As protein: CASTEGVGGRWGRNEQFF.